Each of the 18 T cell receptor beta chains below was sequenced from the same sample in a study of T cell changes during pregnancy in multiple sclerosis. Assay: immunoSEQ multiplex PCR; the TCRdb copy retains only in-frame clones and omits some. The sample lists about 92,000 clones; around 92% were seen once. This specimen consisted of peripheral blood, obtained in the first trimester of pregnancy. The source of these receptors is a female donor with multiple sclerosis, enrolled in a pregnancy study.

This sequence joins TRBV6-4 and TRBJ2-1; 8 bases align to TRBD2. The CDR3 covers 15 residues. Germline trimming cut 6 bases from V and 3 bases from J; bases unmatched to any gene: 7. Germline assignment: CDR1 MRHNA and CDR2 SNTAGT. CDR3 DNA sequence: TGTGCCAGCAGCAGAGGACTAGCAGACTACAATGAGCAGTTCTTC. As protein: CASSRGLADYNEQFF.

The rearrangement uses TRBV5-1 and TRBJ2-7; weak D call: TRBD2 (5 bases). V lost 0 bases and J lost 4, with 14 bases in between. The CDR3 runs to 15 residues. The V gene's germline CDR1 is SGHRS and CDR2 YFSETQ. The CDR3 region has the DNA TGCGCCAGCAGCTTGGAGGCCAGCCCGGGGTACGAGCAGTACTTC. Amino acid sequence: CASSLEASPGYEQYF.

The chain employs TRBV27 and TRBJ2-7; a possible D gene is TRBD1 (5 bases). The germline gives CDR1 MNHEY, CDR2 SMNVEV (reference sequence). Trimming left V 1 base short and J 5 bases short, with 15 bases between. This CDR3 contains 15 residues. For the CDR3, the DNA is TGTGCCAGCAGTTTATTCGCACAGGCTTCTCACGAGCAGTACTTC. Encoded protein: CASSLFAQASHEQYF.

V gene TRBV28 combines with J gene TRBJ1-2, with 9 bases matching TRBD1. The germline gives CDR1 MDHEN, CDR2 SYDVKM. The CDR3 spans 17 residues. V lost 1 base to trimming and J lost 0 bases; unmatched junction nucleotides: 6. The CDR3 nucleotides read TGTGCCAGCAGTTTATCCGGGACAGGGACTGCTAACTATGGCTACACCTTC. This codes for CASSLSGTGTANYGYTF.

The V call is TRBV6-5, the J call TRBJ1-1; D possibly corresponds to TRBD1 (5 bases). Germline V CDR1 and CDR2: MNHEY, SVGAGI. Trimming cost V 5 bases and J 12 bases, with 22 bases left between them. The CDR3 runs to 14 residues. CDR3 nucleotide sequence: TGTGCCAGCAGTCTAAACGCCCACTTCTCAGGGACTTTCTTT. It yields the protein CASSLNAHFSGTFF.

The chain couples TRBV4-2 to TRBJ1-2; weak D call: TRBD1 (6 bases). With 6 bases removed from V and 9 bases from J, the gap between germline ends came to 23 bases. The V gene's germline CDR1 is LGHNA and CDR2 YNFKEQ. The CDR3 consists of 15 residues. This CDR3 is CASSPARQAQASYTF. For the CDR3, the DNA is TGTGCCAGCAGTCCAGCTAGACAGGCTCAAGCTAGCTACACCTTC.

This chain joins TRBV28 and TRBJ1-1, with D unclear. From germline, CDR1 is MDHEN and CDR2 SYDVKM. CDR3 length: 16 residues. V lost 6 bases to trimming and J lost 1 base, with 18 bases between them. CDR3 bases: TGTGCCAGCAGCCTTGGCACAGTATACACGAACACTGAAGCTTTCTTT. This encodes CASSLGTVYTNTEAFF.

The J gene is TRBJ1-4, the V gene TRBV6-1; possibly TRBD1 for D (6 bases). CDR1 is MNHNS and CDR2 is SASEGT in the germline V gene. CDR3 length equals 14 residues. V was cut by 5 bases and J by 8 bases, with 15 bases left in between. The CDR3: CASSYTQGGEKLFF. The CDR3 DNA reads TGTGCCAGCAGTTATACTCAAGGGGGAGAAAAACTGTTTTTT.

J is TRBJ2-7 and V is TRBV19, with D possibly TRBD1 on 5 matching bases. CDR3 length: 14 amino acids. Germline V CDR1 and CDR2: LNHDA, SQIVND (reference sequence). V lost 0 bases and J lost 6, with 12 bases in between. CDR3 protein: CASSIDPTVFEQYF. The CDR3 region has the DNA TGTGCCAGTAGTATAGATCCGACAGTCTTCGAGCAGTACTTC.

The rearrangement joins TRBV7-9 to TRBJ2-7; possible D gene TRBD1, 6 bases. Trimming removed 5 bases from V and 3 bases from J, with 17 bases in between. The CDR3 extends over 15 amino acids. Per the germline V gene, CDR1 is SEHNR and CDR2 is FQNEAQ (reference sequence). The CDR3 DNA reads TGTGCCAGCAGCCTCGAGGGACATGTGAACTACGAGCAGTACTTC. Its protein product is CASSLEGHVNYEQYF.

This clone has a single count. The chain carries TRBV29-1 and TRBJ2-1; the match to TRBD2 covers 11 bases. The CDR3 is 13 residues long. V trimming: 6 bases; J trimming: 6 bases; junction bases outside the gene matches: 4. Germline V CDR1 and CDR2: SQVTM, ANQGSEA. CDR3 in amino acids: CSVRTSGSNEQFF. CDR3 nucleotide sequence: TGCAGCGTACGTACTAGCGGGAGCAATGAGCAGTTCTTC.

This chain connects TRBV27 to TRBJ2-1; TRBD2 might be the D (6 bases). The germline V and J ends were trimmed by 0 bases and 9 bases, with 12 bases remaining between them. The germline gives CDR1 MNHEY, CDR2 SMNVEV (reference sequence). CDR3 length: 14 residues. CDR3 in amino acids: CASSLSAGLGEQFF. The CDR3 nucleotides are TGTGCCAGCAGTTTATCAGCGGGTTTGGGTGAGCAGTTCTTC.

This CDR3 reads CASSRSLDRDAYNEQFF. CDR3 nucleotides: TGTGCCAGCAGCCGAAGCCTTGACAGGGACGCCTACAATGAGCAGTTCTTC. The rearrangement joins TRBV5-4 to TRBJ2-1, with 7 bases identical to TRBD1. CDR3 length: 17 amino acids. The V segment lost 4 bases and the J segment 2 bases; nucleotides outside the gene matches: 12. Germline V CDR1 and CDR2: SGHNT, YYREEE (reference sequence).

The DNA of the CDR3 is TGTGCCAGCAGTGAACGAGCGGGAGGATACAATGAGCAGTTCTTC. Translating it yields CASSERAGGYNEQFF. This rearrangement joins TRBV6-1 to TRBJ2-1, with 9 bases fitting TRBD2. The CDR3 has 15 amino acids. J gave up 4 bases and V 2 bases, and 3 bases lay outside the gene matches. Germline lookup yields CDR1 MNHNS and CDR2 SASEGT.

V gene TRBV4-1 combines with J gene TRBJ1-2, with D possibly being TRBD1 (5 bases). Germline V gives CDR1 MGHRA, CDR2 YSYEKL. Trimming left V 4 bases short and J 1 base short, with 16 bases between. The CDR3 contains 16 residues. CDR3 amino acids: CASSPTQTARNYGYTF. The CDR3 DNA reads TGCGCCAGCAGCCCGACCCAGACAGCGCGTAACTATGGCTACACCTTC.

Only one count was recorded for this clone. The V call is TRBV28, the J call TRBJ2-2; a weak D match, TRBD1 (6 bases). The CDR3 covers 16 residues. CDR1 is MDHEN and CDR2 is SYDVKM in the germline V gene. Trimming stripped 5 bases from V and 1 base from J, with 14 bases between. CDR3 sequence reads: CASSPRTALNTGELFF. CDR3 sequence (DNA): TGTGCCAGCAGTCCGCGGACAGCACTGAACACCGGGGAGCTGTTTTTT.

This sequence joins TRBV19 and TRBJ2-1; 7 positions agree with TRBD2. This CDR3 has 13 amino acids. V gave up 6 bases and J gave up 8 bases; unmatched junction bases: 7. Germline lookup yields CDR1 LNHDA and CDR2 SQIVND (reference sequence). The CDR3 coding sequence is TGTGCCAGTAGAACCGGGAGGACGGATGAGCAGTTCTTC. Translating it yields CASRTGRTDEQFF.

The rearrangement uses TRBV14 and TRBJ2-1; 7 positions match TRBD2. This CDR3 comprises 17 residues. CDR1 and CDR2 (germline): SGHDN, FVKESK. The trim removed 1 base at V and 10 bases at J, leaving 16 bases unmatched. CDR3 DNA sequence: TGTGCCAGCAGCCAAGGGGCGGGACTACAGTTTAAGAGGGAGCAGTTCTTC. Protein sequence: CASSQGAGLQFKREQFF. The full variable domain, its missing parts supplied by reference TRBV14 and TRBJ2-1, is EAGVTQFPSHSVIEKGQTVTLRCDPISGHDNLYWYRRVMGKEIKFLLHFVKESKQDESGMPNNRFLAERTGGTYSTLKVQPAELEDSGVYFCASSQGAGLQFKREQFFGPGTRLTVL.